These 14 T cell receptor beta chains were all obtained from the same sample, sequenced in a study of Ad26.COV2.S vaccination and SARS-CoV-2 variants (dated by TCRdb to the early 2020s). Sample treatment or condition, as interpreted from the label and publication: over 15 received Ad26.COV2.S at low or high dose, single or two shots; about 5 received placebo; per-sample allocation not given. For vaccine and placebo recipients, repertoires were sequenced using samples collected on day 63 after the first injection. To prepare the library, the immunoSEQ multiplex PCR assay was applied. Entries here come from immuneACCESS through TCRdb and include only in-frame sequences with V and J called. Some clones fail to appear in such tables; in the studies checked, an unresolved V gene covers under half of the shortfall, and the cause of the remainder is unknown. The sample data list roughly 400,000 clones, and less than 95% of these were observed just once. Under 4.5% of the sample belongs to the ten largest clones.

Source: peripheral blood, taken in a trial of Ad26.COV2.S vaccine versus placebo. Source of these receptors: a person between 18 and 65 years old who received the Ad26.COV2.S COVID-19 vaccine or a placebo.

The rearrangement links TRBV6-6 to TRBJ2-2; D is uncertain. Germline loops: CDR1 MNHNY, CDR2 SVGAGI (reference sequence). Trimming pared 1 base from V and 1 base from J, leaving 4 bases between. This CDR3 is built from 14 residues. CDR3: CASSYFLNTGELFF. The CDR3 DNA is TGTGCCAGCAGTTACTTTCTGAACACCGGGGAGCTGTTTTTT.

CDR3 residues: CASSKQGLSNQPQHF. As DNA, the CDR3 is TGTGCCAGCAGTAAACAGGGTCTCAGCAATCAGCCCCAGCATTTT. The chain is built from TRBV6-2 or TRBV6-3 and TRBJ1-5; maybe TRBD1 (6 bases). The V end lost 5 bases, the J end lost 1 base, and 12 bases lay between the germline ends. CDR1 is MNHEY and CDR2 is SVGEGT in the germline V gene. This CDR3 region has 15 residues.

The CDR3 DNA is TGTGCCAGCATCCTAGGAGGGGCGGACAATGAGCAGTTCTTC. Its protein is CASILGGADNEQFF. This rearrangement joins TRBV6-5 to TRBJ2-1, with TRBD2 as a possible D gene (6 bases). The CDR3 has 14 residues. V lost 7 bases, J lost 5 bases, and 15 bases lay in between. CDR1 and CDR2 from the germline V gene are MNHEY and SVGAGI.

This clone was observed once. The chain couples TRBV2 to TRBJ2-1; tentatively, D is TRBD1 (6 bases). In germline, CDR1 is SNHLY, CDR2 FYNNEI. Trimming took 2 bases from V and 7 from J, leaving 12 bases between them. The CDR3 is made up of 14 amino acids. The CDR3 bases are TGTGCCAGCAGTGAAAACAGGGCTGGGAATGAGCAGTTCTTC. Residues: CASSENRAGNEQFF.

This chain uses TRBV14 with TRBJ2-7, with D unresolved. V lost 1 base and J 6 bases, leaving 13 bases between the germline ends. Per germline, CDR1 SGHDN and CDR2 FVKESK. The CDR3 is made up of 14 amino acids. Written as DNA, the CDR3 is TGTGCCAGCAGCCAAGGAAGATACTACGGCGAGCAGTACTTC. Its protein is CASSQGRYYGEQYF.

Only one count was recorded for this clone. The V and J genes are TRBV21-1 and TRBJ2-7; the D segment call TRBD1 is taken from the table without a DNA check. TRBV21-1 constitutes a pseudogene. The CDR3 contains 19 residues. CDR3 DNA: TGTGCCAGCAGCAATATTAGGGTCCGCTGGAGACAGGGACCCTACGAGCAGTACTTC. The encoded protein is CASSNIRVRWRQGPYEQYF.

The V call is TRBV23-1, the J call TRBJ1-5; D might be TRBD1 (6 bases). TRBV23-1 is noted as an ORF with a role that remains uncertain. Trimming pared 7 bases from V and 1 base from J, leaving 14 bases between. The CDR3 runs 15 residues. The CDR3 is CASKTGRGSNQPQHF. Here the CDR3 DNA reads TGCGCCAGCAAGACAGGCCGGGGGAGCAATCAGCCCCAGCATTTT.

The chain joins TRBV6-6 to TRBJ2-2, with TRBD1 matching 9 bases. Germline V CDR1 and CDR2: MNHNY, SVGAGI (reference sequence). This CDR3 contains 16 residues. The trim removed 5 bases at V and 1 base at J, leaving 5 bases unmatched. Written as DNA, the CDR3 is TGTGCCAGCAGTCCCGGACAGGGGCTGAACACCGGGGAGCTGTTTTTT. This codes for CASSPGQGLNTGELFF.

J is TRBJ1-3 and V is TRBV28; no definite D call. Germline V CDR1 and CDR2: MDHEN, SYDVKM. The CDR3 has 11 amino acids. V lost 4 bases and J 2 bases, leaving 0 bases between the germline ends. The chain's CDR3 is CASSSGNTIYF. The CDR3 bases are TGTGCCAGCAGTTCTGGAAACACCATATATTTT. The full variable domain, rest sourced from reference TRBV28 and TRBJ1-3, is DVKVTQSSRYLVKRTGEKVFLECVQDMDHENMFWYRQDPGLGLRLIYFSYDVKMKEKGDIPEGYSVSREKKERFSLILESASTNQTSMYLCASSSGNTIYFGEGSWLTVV.

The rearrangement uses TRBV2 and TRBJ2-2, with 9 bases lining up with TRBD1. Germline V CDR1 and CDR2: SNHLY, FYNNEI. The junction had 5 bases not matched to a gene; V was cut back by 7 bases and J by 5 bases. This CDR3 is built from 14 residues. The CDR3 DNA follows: TGTGCCAGCACGGGGACAGGGAGAACCGGGGAGCTGTTTTTT. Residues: CASTGTGRTGELFF.

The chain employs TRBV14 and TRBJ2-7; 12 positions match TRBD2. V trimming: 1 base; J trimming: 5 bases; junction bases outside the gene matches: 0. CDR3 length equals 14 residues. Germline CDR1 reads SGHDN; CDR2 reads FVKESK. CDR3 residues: CASSQGLAGDEQYF. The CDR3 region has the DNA TGTGCCAGCAGCCAAGGACTAGCGGGGGACGAGCAGTACTTC. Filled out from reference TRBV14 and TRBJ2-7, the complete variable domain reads EAGVTQFPSHSVIEKGQTVTLRCDPISGHDNLYWYRRVMGKEIKFLLHFVKESKQDESGMPNNRFLAERTGGTYSTLKVQPAELEDSGVYFCASSQGLAGDEQYFGPGTRLTVT.

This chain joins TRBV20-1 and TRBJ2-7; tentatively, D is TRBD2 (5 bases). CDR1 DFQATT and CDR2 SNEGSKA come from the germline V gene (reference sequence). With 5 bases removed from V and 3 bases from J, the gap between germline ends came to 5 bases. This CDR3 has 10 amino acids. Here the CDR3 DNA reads TGCAGTGCTGGAGGCTACGAGCAGTACTTC. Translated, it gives CSAGGYEQYF.

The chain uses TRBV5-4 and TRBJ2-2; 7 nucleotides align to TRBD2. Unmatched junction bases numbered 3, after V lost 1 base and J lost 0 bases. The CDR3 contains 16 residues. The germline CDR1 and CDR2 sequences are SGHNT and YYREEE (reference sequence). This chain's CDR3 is CASSLQRESNTGELFF. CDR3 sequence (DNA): TGTGCCAGCAGCTTGCAGCGGGAATCGAACACCGGGGAGCTGTTTTTT.

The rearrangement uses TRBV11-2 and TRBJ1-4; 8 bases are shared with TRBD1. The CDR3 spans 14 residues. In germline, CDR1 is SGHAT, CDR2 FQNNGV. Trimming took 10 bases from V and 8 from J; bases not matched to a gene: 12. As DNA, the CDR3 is TGTGCCACTCAACCCGGGACAGGTGGAGAAAAACTGTTTTTT. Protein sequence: CATQPGTGGEKLFF.